These T cell receptor beta chains were read from a single sample in a study of cytomegalovirus exposure and HLA in healthy donors. Assay used: immunoSEQ multiplex PCR; TCRdb lists only in-frame clones, some missing. Among over 100,000 clones listed, about 80% were seen once. Material for sequencing was PBMCs. Receptors originate from a woman between 45 and 60 years old in good health and CMV-seropositive. Both conserved end residues are part of each CDR3. Each record gives: clone size, D gene, V gene, J gene, CDR3 protein, CDR3 DNA. A D gene is named only where the DNA matches it firmly. Rows give clone size only sometimes, using once, few, many, or a class for an expanded clone.

abundance: -; d_gene: TRBD1; v_gene: TRBV19; j_gene: TRBJ1-4; CDR3aa: CASSLWTGEDEKLFF; CDR3nt: TGTGCCAGTAGTTTATGGACAGGGGAGGATGAAAAACTGTTTTTT
abundance: -; d_gene: TRBD2; v_gene: TRBV4-3; j_gene: TRBJ2-7; CDR3aa: CASSQRGAGGLPRDYEQYF; CDR3nt: TGCGCCAGCAGCCAAAGGGGAGCGGGAGGTCTCCCAAGGGACTACGAGCAGTACTTC
abundance: -; d_gene: TRBD2; v_gene: TRBV2; j_gene: TRBJ2-3; CDR3aa: CASKLAGGFDTQYF; CDR3nt: TGTGCCAGCAAGCTAGCGGGGGGATTTGATACGCAGTATTTT
abundance: -; d_gene: -; v_gene: TRBV12-2; j_gene: TRBJ1-6; CDR3aa: CASRLRRGRQKNSPLHF; CDR3nt: TGTGCAAGTCGCTTAAGGCGGGGACGCCAAAAGAATTCACCCCTCCACTTT
abundance: once; d_gene: TRBD2; v_gene: TRBV5-4; j_gene: TRBJ2-1; CDR3aa: CASSLYVLAGGNEQFF; CDR3nt: TGTGCCAGCAGCTTGTATGTACTAGCGGGAGGTAATGAGCAGTTCTTC
abundance: -; d_gene: -; v_gene: TRBV7-2; j_gene: TRBJ1-1; CDR3aa: CASSLGYGEMRTEAFF; CDR3nt: TGTGCCAGCAGCTTAGGGTACGGGGAAATGAGGACTGAAGCTTTCTTT
abundance: once; d_gene: TRBD2; v_gene: TRBV10-2; j_gene: TRBJ2-3; CDR3aa: CASSPSGDTQYF; CDR3nt: TGCGCCAGCAGTCCTAGCGGCGATACGCAGTATTTT
abundance: -; d_gene: -; v_gene: TRBV19; j_gene: TRBJ2-7; CDR3aa: CASSIGSGLSYEQYF; CDR3nt: TGTGCCAGTAGTATAGGTAGCGGTCTTTCCTACGAGCAGTACTTC
abundance: -; d_gene: -; v_gene: TRBV19; j_gene: TRBJ2-7; CDR3aa: CASSWGHGNYEQYF; CDR3nt: TGTGCCAGTAGTTGGGGACACGGAAACTACGAGCAGTACTTC
abundance: -; d_gene: TRBD2; v_gene: TRBV7-2; j_gene: TRBJ2-1; CDR3aa: CASSLVPTLAGGPNEQFF; CDR3nt: TGTGCCAGCAGCTTAGTACCAACCCTAGCGGGGGGGCCCAATGAGCAGTTCTTC
abundance: -; d_gene: TRBD1; v_gene: TRBV9; j_gene: TRBJ2-7; CDR3aa: CASSVGVTGSYEQYF; CDR3nt: TGTGCCAGCAGCGTAGGTGTGACAGGGTCCTACGAGCAGTACTTC
abundance: few; d_gene: TRBD1; v_gene: TRBV11-2; j_gene: TRBJ2-7; CDR3aa: CASSSPGQGAYEQYF; CDR3nt: TGTGCCAGCAGCTCACCGGGACAGGGGGCCTACGAGCAGTACTTC
abundance: -; d_gene: -; v_gene: TRBV27; j_gene: TRBJ2-6; CDR3aa: CASSHPGDRDGANVLTF; CDR3nt: TGTGCCAGCAGTCACCCGGGAGACAGGGATGGGGCCAACGTCCTGACTTTC
abundance: -; d_gene: -; v_gene: TRBV11-2; j_gene: TRBJ1-3; CDR3aa: CASSLGAGGNTIYF; CDR3nt: TGTGCCAGCAGCTTAGGCGCAGGAGGAAACACCATATATTTT
abundance: -; d_gene: -; v_gene: TRBV14; j_gene: TRBJ2-7; CDR3aa: CASSRLAFEQYF; CDR3nt: TGTGCCAGCAGCCGGCTAGCATTCGAGCAGTACTTC
abundance: few; d_gene: -; v_gene: TRBV2; j_gene: TRBJ2-5; CDR3aa: CASSGRGTQETQYF; CDR3nt: TGTGCCAGCAGCGGGAGAGGGACGCAAGAGACCCAGTACTTC
abundance: -; d_gene: -; v_gene: TRBV6-6; j_gene: TRBJ2-7; CDR3aa: CASSQTENINEQYF; CDR3nt: TGTGCCAGCAGCCAAACAGAAAACATCAACGAGCAGTACTTC
abundance: -; d_gene: -; v_gene: TRBV5-4; j_gene: TRBJ2-7; CDR3aa: CASSSNRDREQYF; CDR3nt: TGTGCCAGCAGCTCCAACAGGGACCGCGAGCAGTACTTC
abundance: few; d_gene: -; v_gene: TRBV14; j_gene: TRBJ2-1; CDR3aa: CASSLRSHNEQFF; CDR3nt: TGTGCCAGCAGCCTCCGGTCTCACAATGAGCAGTTCTTC
abundance: few; d_gene: -; v_gene: TRBV7-3; j_gene: TRBJ2-6; CDR3aa: CASSPETAGANVLTF; CDR3nt: TGTGCCAGCAGCCCGGAGACAGCTGGGGCCAACGTCCTGACTTTC
abundance: -; d_gene: -; v_gene: TRBV7-9; j_gene: TRBJ1-1; CDR3aa: CASSLTGSGNTEAFF; CDR3nt: TGTGCCAGCAGCCTAACAGGGTCGGGGAACACTGAAGCTTTCTTT
abundance: -; d_gene: -; v_gene: TRBV10-2; j_gene: TRBJ1-1; CDR3aa: CASRDSPTGRTEAFF; CDR3nt: TGCGCCAGCAGGGACAGCCCTACAGGCAGGACTGAAGCTTTCTTT
abundance: few; d_gene: TRBD1; v_gene: TRBV9; j_gene: TRBJ2-3; CDR3aa: CASSVEGGEDTQYF; CDR3nt: TGTGCCAGCAGCGTAGAAGGGGGCGAAGATACGCAGTATTTT
abundance: -; d_gene: TRBD1; v_gene: TRBV10-3; j_gene: TRBJ2-2; CDR3aa: CAISTGANTGELFF; CDR3nt: TGTGCCATCAGCACAGGGGCGAACACCGGGGAGCTGTTTTTT
abundance: -; d_gene: -; v_gene: TRBV7-2; j_gene: TRBJ1-2; CDR3aa: CASSLARGGNYGYTF; CDR3nt: TGTGCCAGCAGCTTAGCGCGAGGAGGAAACTATGGCTACACCTTC
abundance: -; d_gene: -; v_gene: TRBV7-9; j_gene: TRBJ2-7; CDR3aa: CASSLELPSDEQYF; CDR3nt: TGTGCCAGCAGCCTAGAGCTTCCATCCGACGAGCAGTACTTC
abundance: few; d_gene: TRBD2; v_gene: TRBV5-1; j_gene: TRBJ2-7; CDR3aa: CASSPGTSGRSYEQYF; CDR3nt: TGCGCCAGCAGCCCTGGGACTAGCGGGAGATCCTACGAGCAGTACTTC
abundance: -; d_gene: -; v_gene: TRBV9; j_gene: TRBJ2-1; CDR3aa: CASSARDSSSYNEQFF; CDR3nt: TGTGCCAGCAGCGCCCGGGACTCAAGCTCCTACAATGAGCAGTTCTTC
abundance: few; d_gene: -; v_gene: TRBV5-6; j_gene: TRBJ2-7; CDR3aa: CASSLPGRDEQYF; CDR3nt: TGTGCCAGCAGCTTGCCAGGCAGGGACGAGCAGTACTTC
abundance: -; d_gene: -; v_gene: TRBV19; j_gene: TRBJ2-2; CDR3aa: CASSIGQGTGELFF; CDR3nt: TGTGCCAGTAGTATAGGGCAGGGAACCGGGGAGCTGTTTTTT
abundance: -; d_gene: -; v_gene: TRBV11-2; j_gene: TRBJ2-2; CDR3aa: CASSPRAGVTGELFF; CDR3nt: TGTGCCAGCAGCCCCCGGGCAGGGGTCACCGGGGAGCTGTTTTTT
abundance: -; d_gene: -; v_gene: TRBV7-8; j_gene: TRBJ2-7; CDR3aa: CASSLRTRDEQYF; CDR3nt: TGTGCCAGCAGCTTAAGGACTCGGGACGAGCAGTACTTC
abundance: few; d_gene: TRBD2; v_gene: TRBV5-6; j_gene: TRBJ2-5; CDR3aa: CASSLASGSGAETQYF; CDR3nt: TGTGCCAGCAGCTTGGCTAGCGGGAGTGGGGCAGAGACCCAGTACTTC
abundance: -; d_gene: TRBD2; v_gene: TRBV10-3; j_gene: TRBJ2-3; CDR3aa: CAISNGGLAGSTDTQYF; CDR3nt: TGTGCCATCAGCAATGGTGGACTAGCAGGTAGCACAGATACGCAGTATTTT
abundance: -; d_gene: -; v_gene: TRBV19; j_gene: TRBJ2-7; CDR3aa: CASSIGQGSSYEQYF; CDR3nt: TGTGCCAGTAGTATCGGGCAGGGGAGCTCCTACGAGCAGTACTTC
abundance: few; d_gene: -; v_gene: TRBV11-1; j_gene: TRBJ1-1; CDR3aa: CASSLWDLRHRNTEAFF; CDR3nt: TGTGCCAGCAGCTTATGGGACTTGCGACATAGAAACACTGAAGCTTTCTTT
abundance: -; d_gene: TRBD1; v_gene: TRBV6-5; j_gene: TRBJ2-1; CDR3aa: CASSYWAGTEGDEQFF; CDR3nt: TGTGCCAGCAGTTACTGGGCCGGGACAGAAGGGGATGAGCAGTTCTTC
abundance: -; d_gene: -; v_gene: TRBV7-9; j_gene: TRBJ1-2; CDR3aa: CSSSLEGHHGYTF; CDR3nt: TGTTCCAGCAGCTTAGAGGGGCATCATGGCTACACCTTC
abundance: -; d_gene: TRBD2; v_gene: TRBV19; j_gene: TRBJ2-1; CDR3aa: CASSPGLAGVAYEQFF; CDR3nt: TGTGCCAGTAGTCCGGGACTAGCGGGAGTAGCCTATGAGCAGTTCTTC
abundance: few; d_gene: TRBD1; v_gene: TRBV10-3; j_gene: TRBJ1-5; CDR3aa: CAISETGESNQPQHF; CDR3nt: TGTGCCATCAGCGAGACAGGGGAAAGCAATCAGCCCCAGCATTTT
abundance: few; d_gene: -; v_gene: TRBV5-1; j_gene: TRBJ2-1; CDR3aa: CASSLWQGQTSNEQFF; CDR3nt: TGCGCCAGCAGCTTGTGGCAGGGACAGACTAGCAATGAGCAGTTCTTC
abundance: -; d_gene: -; v_gene: TRBV9; j_gene: TRBJ2-5; CDR3aa: CASSVTSQETQYF; CDR3nt: TGTGCCAGCAGCGTGACTAGCCAAGAGACCCAGTACTTC
abundance: -; d_gene: TRBD1; v_gene: TRBV7-9; j_gene: TRBJ2-7; CDR3aa: CASSPGQGADEQYF; CDR3nt: TGTGCCAGCAGCCCGGGACAGGGGGCAGACGAGCAGTACTTC
abundance: -; d_gene: -; v_gene: TRBV5-4; j_gene: TRBJ2-1; CDR3aa: CASSLDRENEQFF; CDR3nt: TGTGCCAGCAGCTTGGACCGGGAGAATGAGCAGTTCTTC
abundance: once; d_gene: -; v_gene: TRBV4-3; j_gene: TRBJ2-3; CDR3aa: CASSQDIRGGGITDTQYF; CDR3nt: TGCGCCAGCAGCCAAGATATCCGGGGCGGGGGCATCACAGATACGCAGTATTTT
abundance: -; d_gene: -; v_gene: TRBV7-9; j_gene: TRBJ1-2; CDR3aa: CSSSLDQQGLYTF; CDR3nt: TGTTCCAGCAGCTTAGATCAGCAGGGGCTCTACACCTTC
abundance: few; d_gene: TRBD2; v_gene: TRBV7-9; j_gene: TRBJ2-1; CDR3aa: CASSFPPSGRSYNEQFF; CDR3nt: TGTGCCAGCAGCTTCCCCCCTAGCGGGAGGAGTTACAATGAGCAGTTCTTC
abundance: -; d_gene: -; v_gene: TRBV20-1; j_gene: TRBJ2-5; CDR3aa: CSAITGETQYF; CDR3nt: TGCAGTGCTATAACCGGAGAGACCCAGTACTTC
abundance: -; d_gene: TRBD1; v_gene: TRBV27; j_gene: TRBJ2-7; CDR3aa: CASSLTGTGGYEQYF; CDR3nt: TGTGCCAGCAGTTTGACCGGGACAGGGGGGTACGAGCAGTACTTC
abundance: few; d_gene: TRBD2; v_gene: TRBV7-6; j_gene: TRBJ2-5; CDR3aa: CASSLPGGRFQETQYF; CDR3nt: TGTGCCAGCAGTTTACCGGGCGGGAGGTTCCAAGAGACCCAGTACTTC
abundance: few; d_gene: TRBD2; v_gene: TRBV13; j_gene: TRBJ2-2; CDR3aa: CASSYGTSGGRNTGELFF; CDR3nt: TGTGCCAGCAGCTACGGGACTAGCGGGGGACGGAACACCGGGGAGCTGTTTTTT
abundance: -; d_gene: TRBD1; v_gene: TRBV9; j_gene: TRBJ2-2; CDR3aa: CASSTHRGRTGELFF; CDR3nt: TGTGCCAGCAGCACCCACAGGGGAAGAACCGGGGAGCTGTTTTTT
abundance: -; d_gene: TRBD2; v_gene: TRBV15; j_gene: TRBJ2-1; CDR3aa: CATSRVNSGNEQFF; CDR3nt: TGTGCCACCAGCAGAGTGAATAGCGGGAATGAGCAGTTCTTC
abundance: -; d_gene: TRBD1; v_gene: TRBV5-1; j_gene: TRBJ2-7; CDR3aa: CASSDGQGAYYEQYF; CDR3nt: TGCGCCAGCAGCGATGGACAGGGGGCATACTACGAGCAGTACTTC
abundance: -; d_gene: TRBD2; v_gene: TRBV7-6; j_gene: TRBJ2-3; CDR3aa: CASSLGLAGAPTDTQYF; CDR3nt: TGTGCCAGCAGCTTAGGGCTAGCGGGGGCTCCCACAGATACGCAGTATTTT